The entry below describes one TCR beta chain. No antigen is known for it. Treatment denoted: roughly 20 received Ad26.COV2.S at low or high dose, single or two shots; 5 received placebo; per-sample allocation not given. Repertoires come from day 63 after the first vaccine or placebo injection. Assay: immunoSEQ multiplex PCR; the TCRdb copy retains only in-frame clones and omits some. The data contain about 400,000 clones, approximately 90% of them singletons. The V gene end was trimmed by 4 bases and the J gene end by 9 bases; junction bases not matched to a gene: 7. CDR1 and CDR2 (germline): SGHTA, FQGTGA. CDR3 length: 15 amino acids. This entry comes from a study of Ad26.COV2.S vaccination and SARS-CoV-2 variants. Study conclusions and caveats: The analyses of TCR breadth and depth may have understated the size of total T cell responses. The study found higher spike-specific TCR breadth in vaccine than placebo recipients.

The sample here was peripheral blood, taken in a trial of Ad26.COV2.S vaccine versus placebo. This clonotype was obtained from a person between 18 and 60 years old who received the Ad26.COV2.S COVID-19 vaccine or a placebo. The chain couples TRBV7-3 to TRBJ2-1; 12 bases agree with TRBD2. The CDR3 DNA is TGTGCCAGCAGCTCCGAGAGACTAGCGGGAGTTGAGCAGTTCTTC. As protein: CASSSERLAGVEQFF.